The present TCR beta chain was sequenced within a study of CD8 T cells in ankylosing spondylitis. From the 5' RACE reads, TCRdb called clonotypes with MiXCR, one entry per CDR3 protein. The table has just under 550,000 distinct CDR3 sequences, about an eighth seen once; the top ten hold approximately 6.3%. This clonotype was observed at least ten times. Its antigen is as yet unknown. Study-level findings and limits: Reports say disease-linked clones showed up significantly more in matched ankylosing spondylitis synovial fluid. A motif of 7 to 9 highly homologous TCR beta variants was seen as apparently characteristic of ankylosing spondylitis blood.

In germline, CDR1 is LGHNA, CDR2 YNFKEQ. V dropped 3 bases and J dropped 0 bases, with 12 bases sitting between them. This CDR3 region has 16 residues. This TCR came from a male donor with ankylosing spondylitis. The chain combines TRBV4-2 with TRBJ2-1, with D possibly matching TRBD2 (5 bases). The specimen sequenced was blood, either unsorted or a sorted T cell fraction (not recorded which). The CDR3 spells CASSQPIASSYNEQFF. CDR3 DNA sequence: TGTGCCAGCAGCCAGCCCATAGCGAGCTCCTACAATGAGCAGTTCTTC.